This T cell receptor (delta chain) was recovered during a study of γδ T cells in repeated Plasmodium falciparum infection. Study-level background: Over about 610 days, donors received four mosquito-bite P. falciparum NF54 infections. Timepoints: baseline, immediately before selected infections, and 21 days after every infection. Findings and limits, study-wide: Waves of new clonotype selection appeared after repeated controlled infections in Vdelta2-negative, largely Vdelta1+, gammadelta T cells. Many TCRgamma sequences overlapped between individuals in stable Vgamma9/Vdelta2+ repertoires.

Bulk repertoires came from Vgamma9/Vdelta2+ or Vdelta2-negative gammadelta T cells flow-sorted from PBMC. TCRdb re-called the multiplex PCR reads through CATT. Seen here are 50,000 or so delta-chain clones, around 1.6% observed once, and the top ten hold roughly 8.6%. This clone was seen many times. What it binds is unknown. TCRdb shows a much larger clone's protein in place of this DNA's translation, and the two differ at residue 11, likely through a read error; the protein shown is translated from the DNA. Other nucleotide sequences in the sample specify the same CDR3. Deletions cut 1 base from V and 7 bases from J, with 19 bases between. The CDR3 runs 16 residues. Germline V gene data show CDR1 as TSWWSYY and CDR2 as QGS.

The origin of this receptor is a pool of human donors (malaria-infected and uninfected, not separated). The chain recombines TRDV1 with TRDJ1; D remains unclear. TCRdb carries no J gene annotation; the J gene was assigned here by matching the DNA with germline. The sample was gamma-delta T cells from blood. DNA for the CDR3: TGTGCTCTTGGGGAACAAAAGGTTTGGCACATTCGTAAACTCATCTTT. Translating gives CALGEQKVWHIRKLIF.